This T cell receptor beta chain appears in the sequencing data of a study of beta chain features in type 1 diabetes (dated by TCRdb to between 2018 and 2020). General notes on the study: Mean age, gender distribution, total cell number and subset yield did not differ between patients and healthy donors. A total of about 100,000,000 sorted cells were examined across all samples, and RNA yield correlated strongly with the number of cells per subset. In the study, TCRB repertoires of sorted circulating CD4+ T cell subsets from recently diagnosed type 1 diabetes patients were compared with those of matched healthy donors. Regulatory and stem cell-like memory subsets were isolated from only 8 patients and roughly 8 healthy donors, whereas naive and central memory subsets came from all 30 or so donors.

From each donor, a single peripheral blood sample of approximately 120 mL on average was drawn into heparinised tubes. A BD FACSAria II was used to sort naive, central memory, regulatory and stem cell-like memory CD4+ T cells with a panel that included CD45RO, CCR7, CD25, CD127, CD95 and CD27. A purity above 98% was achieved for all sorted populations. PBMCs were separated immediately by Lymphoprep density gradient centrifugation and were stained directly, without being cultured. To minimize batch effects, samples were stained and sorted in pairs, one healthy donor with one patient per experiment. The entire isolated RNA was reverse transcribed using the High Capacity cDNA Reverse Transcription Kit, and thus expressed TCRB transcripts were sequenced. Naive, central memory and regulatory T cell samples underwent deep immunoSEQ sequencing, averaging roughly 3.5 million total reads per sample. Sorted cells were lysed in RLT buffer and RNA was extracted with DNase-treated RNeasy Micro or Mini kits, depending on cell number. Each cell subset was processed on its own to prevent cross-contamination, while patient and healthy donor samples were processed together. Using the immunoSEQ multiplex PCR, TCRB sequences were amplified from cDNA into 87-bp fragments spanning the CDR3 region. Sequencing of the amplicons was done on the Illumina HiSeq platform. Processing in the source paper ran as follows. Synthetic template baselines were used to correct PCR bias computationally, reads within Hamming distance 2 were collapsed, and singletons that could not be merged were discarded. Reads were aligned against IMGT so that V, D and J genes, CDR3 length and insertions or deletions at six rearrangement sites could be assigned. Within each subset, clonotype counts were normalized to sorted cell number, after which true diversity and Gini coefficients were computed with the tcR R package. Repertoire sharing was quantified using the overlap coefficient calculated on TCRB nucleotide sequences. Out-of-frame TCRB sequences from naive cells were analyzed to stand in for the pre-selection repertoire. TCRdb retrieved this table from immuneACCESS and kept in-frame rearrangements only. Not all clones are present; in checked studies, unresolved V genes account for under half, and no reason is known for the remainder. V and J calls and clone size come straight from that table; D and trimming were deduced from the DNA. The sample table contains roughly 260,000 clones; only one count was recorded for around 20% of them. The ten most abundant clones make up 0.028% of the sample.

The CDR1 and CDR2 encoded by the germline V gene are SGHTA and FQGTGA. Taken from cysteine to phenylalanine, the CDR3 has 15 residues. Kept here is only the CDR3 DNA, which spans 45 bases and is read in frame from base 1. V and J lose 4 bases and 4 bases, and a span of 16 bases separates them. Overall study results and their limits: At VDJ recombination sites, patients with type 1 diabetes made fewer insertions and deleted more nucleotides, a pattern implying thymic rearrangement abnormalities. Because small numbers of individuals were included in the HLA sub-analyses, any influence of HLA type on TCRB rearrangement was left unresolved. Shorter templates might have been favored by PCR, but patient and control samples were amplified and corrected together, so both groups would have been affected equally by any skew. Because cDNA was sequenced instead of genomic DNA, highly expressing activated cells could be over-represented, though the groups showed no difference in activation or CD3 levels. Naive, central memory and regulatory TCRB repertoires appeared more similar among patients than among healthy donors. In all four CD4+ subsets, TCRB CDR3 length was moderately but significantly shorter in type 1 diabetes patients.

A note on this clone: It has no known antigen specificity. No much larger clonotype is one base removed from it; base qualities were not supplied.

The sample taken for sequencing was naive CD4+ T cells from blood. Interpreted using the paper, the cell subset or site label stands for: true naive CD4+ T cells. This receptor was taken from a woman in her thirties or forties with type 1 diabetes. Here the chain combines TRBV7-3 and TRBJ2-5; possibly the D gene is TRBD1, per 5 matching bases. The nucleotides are TGTGCCAGCAGCTCGGGTGGGGCTGCTGGAGAGACCCAGTACTTC. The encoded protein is CASSSGGAAGETQYF. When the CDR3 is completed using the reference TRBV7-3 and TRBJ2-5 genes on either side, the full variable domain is GAGVSQTPSNKVTEKGKYVELRCDPISGHTALYWYRQSLGQGPEFLIYFQGTGAADDSGLPNDRFFAVRPEGSVSTLKIQRTERGDSAVYLCASSSGGAAGETQYFGPGTRLLVL.